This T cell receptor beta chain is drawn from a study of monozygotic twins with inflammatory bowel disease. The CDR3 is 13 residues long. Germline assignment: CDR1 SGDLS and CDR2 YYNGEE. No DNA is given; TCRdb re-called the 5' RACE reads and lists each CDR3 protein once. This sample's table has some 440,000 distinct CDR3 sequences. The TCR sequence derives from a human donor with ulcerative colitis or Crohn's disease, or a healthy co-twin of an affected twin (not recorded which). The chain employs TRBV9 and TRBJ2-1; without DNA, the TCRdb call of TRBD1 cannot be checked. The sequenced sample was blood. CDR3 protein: CASSPGPLGVRFF. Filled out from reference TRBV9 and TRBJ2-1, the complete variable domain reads DSGVTQTPKHLITATGQRVTLRCSPRSGDLSVYWYQQSLDQGLQFLIQYYNGEERAKGNILERFSAQQFPDLHSELNLSSLELGDSALYFCASSPGPLGVRFFGPGTRLTVL.